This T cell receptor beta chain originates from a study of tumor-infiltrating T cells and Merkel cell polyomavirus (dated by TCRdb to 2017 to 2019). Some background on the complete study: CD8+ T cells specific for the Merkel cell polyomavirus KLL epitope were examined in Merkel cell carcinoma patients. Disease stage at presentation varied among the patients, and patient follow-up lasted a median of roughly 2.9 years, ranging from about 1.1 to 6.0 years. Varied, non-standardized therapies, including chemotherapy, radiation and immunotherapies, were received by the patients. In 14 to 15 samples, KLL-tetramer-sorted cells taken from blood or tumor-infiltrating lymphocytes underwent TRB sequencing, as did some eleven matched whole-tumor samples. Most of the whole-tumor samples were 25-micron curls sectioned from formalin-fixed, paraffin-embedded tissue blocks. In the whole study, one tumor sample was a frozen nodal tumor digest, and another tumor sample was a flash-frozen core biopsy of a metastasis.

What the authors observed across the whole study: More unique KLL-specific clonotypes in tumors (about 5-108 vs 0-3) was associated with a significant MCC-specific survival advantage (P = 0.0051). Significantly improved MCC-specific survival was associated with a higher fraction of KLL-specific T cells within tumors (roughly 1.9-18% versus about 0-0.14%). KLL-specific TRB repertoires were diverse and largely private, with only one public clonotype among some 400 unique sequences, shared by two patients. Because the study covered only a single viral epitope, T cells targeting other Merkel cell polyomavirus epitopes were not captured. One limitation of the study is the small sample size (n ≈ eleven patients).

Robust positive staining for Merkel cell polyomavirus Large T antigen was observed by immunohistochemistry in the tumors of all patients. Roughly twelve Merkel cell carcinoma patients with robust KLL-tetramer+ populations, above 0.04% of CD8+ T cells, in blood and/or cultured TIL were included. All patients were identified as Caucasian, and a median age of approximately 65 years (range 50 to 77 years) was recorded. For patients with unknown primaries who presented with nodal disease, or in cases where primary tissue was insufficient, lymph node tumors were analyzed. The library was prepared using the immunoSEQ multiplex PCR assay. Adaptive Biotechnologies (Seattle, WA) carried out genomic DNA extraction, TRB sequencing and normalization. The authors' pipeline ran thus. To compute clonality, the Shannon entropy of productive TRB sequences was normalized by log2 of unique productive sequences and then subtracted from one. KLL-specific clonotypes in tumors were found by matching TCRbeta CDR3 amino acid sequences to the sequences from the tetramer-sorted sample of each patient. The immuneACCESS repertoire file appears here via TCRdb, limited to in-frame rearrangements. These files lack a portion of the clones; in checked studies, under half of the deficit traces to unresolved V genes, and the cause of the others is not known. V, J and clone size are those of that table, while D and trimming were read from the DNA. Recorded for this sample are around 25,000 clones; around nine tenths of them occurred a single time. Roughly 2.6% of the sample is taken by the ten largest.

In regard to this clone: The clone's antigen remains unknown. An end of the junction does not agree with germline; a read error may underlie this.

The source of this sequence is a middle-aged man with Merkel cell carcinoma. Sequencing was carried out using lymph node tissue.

The nucleotide sequence is given as TGTGCTAGCAGCTTAACGGCCGGGGCAAGTAGGACTAGCGGGAGGGGTGAGCAGTTCTTC. Its amino acids are CASSLTAGASRTSGRGEQFF. The chain couples TRBV7-7 to TRBJ2-1, with TRBD2 identical over 15 junction bases. CDR1 and CDR2, looked up from the germline V gene (reference sequence), are SSHAT and FNYEAQ. The CDR3 sequence holds 20 residues, the cysteine and phenylalanine included. Just the 60-base CDR3 DNA is kept, in frame starting at base 1.